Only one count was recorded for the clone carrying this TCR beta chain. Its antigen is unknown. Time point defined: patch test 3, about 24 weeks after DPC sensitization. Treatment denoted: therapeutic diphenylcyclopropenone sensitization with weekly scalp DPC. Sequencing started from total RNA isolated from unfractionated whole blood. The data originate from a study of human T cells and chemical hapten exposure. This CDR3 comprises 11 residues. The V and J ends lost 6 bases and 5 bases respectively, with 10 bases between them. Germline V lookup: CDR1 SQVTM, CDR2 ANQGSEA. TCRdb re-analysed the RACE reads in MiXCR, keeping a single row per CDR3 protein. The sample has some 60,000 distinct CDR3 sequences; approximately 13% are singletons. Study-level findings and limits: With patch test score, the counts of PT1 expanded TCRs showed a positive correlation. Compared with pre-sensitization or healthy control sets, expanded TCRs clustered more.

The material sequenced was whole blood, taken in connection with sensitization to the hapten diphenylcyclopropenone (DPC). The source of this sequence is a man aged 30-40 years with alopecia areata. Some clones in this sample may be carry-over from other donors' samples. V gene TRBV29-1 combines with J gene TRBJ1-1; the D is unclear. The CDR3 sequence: CSVTDGTEAFF. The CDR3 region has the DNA TGCAGCGTCACAGATGGGACTGAAGCTTTCTTT.